This TCR beta chain was recorded in a study of siplizumab effects on memory and regulatory T cells. Notes on this clone: The antigen is undetermined.

V was trimmed by 0 bases and J by 4 bases, leaving 10 bases between them. This CDR3 comprises 14 residues. Germline V lookup: CDR1 SGHRS, CDR2 YFSETQ. Roughly 10^5 TCR templates per sample were sequenced. Profiled with immunoSEQ multiplex PCR; TCRdb holds only in-frame clones, not every one. Among roughly 110,000 clones listed, 90% to 95% were seen once. General study findings and limits: Memory cells seemed less diverse than naive T cells, which seemed major alloresponse contributors. The authors did not confirm suppressive function in proliferating Tregs from siplizumab cultures. Siplizumab produced a significant drop in alloreactive sequences attributable to unstimulated CD4+ memory cells.

This receptor was obtained from a human donor in good health. The sample comprised non-Treg CD4+ T cells sorted from blood. The rearrangement joins TRBV5-1 to TRBJ2-5; D gene unclear. This CDR3 is CASSLVAAAETQYF. Here the CDR3 DNA reads TGCGCCAGCAGCTTGGTCGCGGCAGCAGAGACCCAGTACTTC.